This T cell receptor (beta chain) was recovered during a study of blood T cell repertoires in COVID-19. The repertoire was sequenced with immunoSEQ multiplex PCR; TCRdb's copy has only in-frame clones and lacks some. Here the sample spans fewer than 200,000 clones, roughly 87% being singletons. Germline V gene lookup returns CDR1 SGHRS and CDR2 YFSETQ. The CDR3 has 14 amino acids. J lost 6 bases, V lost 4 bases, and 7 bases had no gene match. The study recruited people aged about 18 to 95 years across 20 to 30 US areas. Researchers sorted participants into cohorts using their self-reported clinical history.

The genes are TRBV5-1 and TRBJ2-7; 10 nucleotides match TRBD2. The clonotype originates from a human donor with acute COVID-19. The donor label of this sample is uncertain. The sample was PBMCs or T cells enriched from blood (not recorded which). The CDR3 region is CASSPGVAGGEQYF. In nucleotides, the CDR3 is TGCGCCAGCAGCCCCGGGGTAGCGGGGGGCGAGCAGTACTTC.